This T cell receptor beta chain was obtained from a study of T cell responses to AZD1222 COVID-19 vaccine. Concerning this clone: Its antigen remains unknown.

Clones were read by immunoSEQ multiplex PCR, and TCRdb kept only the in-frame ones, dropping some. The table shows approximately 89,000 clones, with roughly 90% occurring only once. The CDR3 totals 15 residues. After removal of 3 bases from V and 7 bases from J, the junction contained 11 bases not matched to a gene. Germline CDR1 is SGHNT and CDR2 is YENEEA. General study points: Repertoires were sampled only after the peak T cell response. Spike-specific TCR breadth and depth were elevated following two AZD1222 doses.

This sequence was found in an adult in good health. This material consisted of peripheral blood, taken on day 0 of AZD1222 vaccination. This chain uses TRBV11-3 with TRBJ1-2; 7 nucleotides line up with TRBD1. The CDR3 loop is CASSLGTDDYVGYTF. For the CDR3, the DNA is TGTGCCAGCAGCTTGGGGACAGACGATTATGTTGGCTACACCTTC.